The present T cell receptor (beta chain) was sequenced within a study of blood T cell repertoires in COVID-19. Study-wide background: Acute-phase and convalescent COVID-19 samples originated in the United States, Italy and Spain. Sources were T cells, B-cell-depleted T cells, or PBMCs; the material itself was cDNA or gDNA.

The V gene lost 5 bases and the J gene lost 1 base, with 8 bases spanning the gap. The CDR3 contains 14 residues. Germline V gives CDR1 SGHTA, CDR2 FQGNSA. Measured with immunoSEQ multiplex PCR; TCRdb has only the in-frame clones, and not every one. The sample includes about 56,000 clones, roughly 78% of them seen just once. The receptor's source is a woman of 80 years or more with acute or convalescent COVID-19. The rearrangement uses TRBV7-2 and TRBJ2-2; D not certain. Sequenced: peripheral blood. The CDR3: CASSTNWNTGELFF. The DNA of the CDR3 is TGTGCCAGCAGCACTAACTGGAACACCGGGGAGCTGTTTTTT.